One sample yielded the 14 T cell receptor beta chains listed below, sequenced in a study of blood T cell repertoires in COVID-19. Libraries were prepared by immunoSEQ multiplex PCR; TCRdb keeps only in-frame clonotypes and omits some of them. The data hold roughly 150,000 clones, with around 88% observed a single time. The sample taken for sequencing was peripheral blood. These receptor sequences come from a human donor in a cohort sampled during active COVID-19.

The chain recombines TRBV27 with TRBJ2-7; a weak D match, TRBD2 (7 bases). The germline gives CDR1 MNHEY, CDR2 SMNVEV (reference sequence). Deletions cut 2 bases from V and 5 bases from J, with 16 bases between. CDR3 length: 15 residues. CDR3 sequence reads: CASSLRGGGNNEQYF. As DNA, the CDR3 is TGTGCCAGCAGTTTAAGGGGGGGCGGGAATAACGAGCAGTACTTC.

CDR3 nucleotides: TGTGCCACCAGTGAAATGGACGGGGGGCTTCTTGGCTACACCTTC. Translating gives CATSEMDGGLLGYTF. The chain combines TRBV24-1 with TRBJ1-2; D perhaps matches TRBD1 (6 bases). Trimming pared 4 bases from V and 7 bases from J, leaving 18 bases between. From germline, CDR1 is KGHDR and CDR2 SFDVKD. The CDR3 consists of 15 residues.

V gene TRBV7-2 combines with J gene TRBJ1-6; D gene unclear. V was clipped by 1 base and J by 10 bases, with 8 bases between them. Per germline, CDR1 SGHTA and CDR2 FQGNSA. The length of the CDR3 is 13 residues. The DNA for the CDR3 is TGTGCCAGCAGCTTAGGGTCGGGGTCACCCCTCCACTTT. Amino acid sequence: CASSLGSGSPLHF.

This clone showed up just once. V gene TRBV4-1 combines with J gene TRBJ1-1, with 9 bases aligning to TRBD1. The CDR3 extends over 14 amino acids. Trimming removed 3 bases from V and 6 bases from J; junction bases left unmatched: 5. Germline V lookup: CDR1 MGHRA, CDR2 YSYEKL. CDR3 amino acids: CASSQGQGRAEAFF. CDR3 bases: TGCGCCAGCAGCCAGGGACAGGGTAGGGCTGAAGCTTTCTTT.

The J gene is TRBJ2-5, the V gene TRBV11-1; 7 bases line up with TRBD1. V trimming: 5 bases; J trimming: 0 bases; junction bases outside the gene matches: 3. The CDR3 consists of 14 residues. CDR1 and CDR2 from the germline V gene are SGHAT and FQDESV (reference sequence). CDR3 sequence reads: CASSATGNQETQYF. CDR3 DNA sequence: TGTGCCAGCAGCGCGACAGGGAACCAAGAGACCCAGTACTTC. Full variable domain (outside the CDR3, taken from reference TRBV11-1 and TRBJ2-5): EAEVAQSPRYKITEKSQAVAFWCDPISGHATLYWYRQILGQGPELLVQFQDESVVDDSQLPKDRFSAERLKGVDSTLKIQPAELGDSAMYLCASSATGNQETQYFGPGTRLLVL.

J is TRBJ2-5 and V is TRBV7-9, with D perhaps TRBD2 (6 bases). CDR1 SEHNR and CDR2 FQNEAQ come from the germline V gene (reference sequence). CDR3 length: 14 residues. Trimming removed 3 bases from V and 2 bases from J, with 10 bases in between. DNA for the CDR3: TGTGCCAGCAGCTTGGAGGGGTGGCAAGAGACCCAGTACTTC. Translation: CASSLEGWQETQYF. The full variable domain, completed using reference TRBV7-9 and TRBJ2-5, is DTGVSQNPRHKITKRGQNVTFRCDPISEHNRLYWYRQTLGQGPEFLTYFQNEAQLEKSRLLSDRFSAERPKGSFSTLEIQRTEQGDSAMYLCASSLEGWQETQYFGPGTRLLVL.

The chain employs TRBV30 and TRBJ2-5; perhaps TRBD1 as D (5 bases). Germline assignment: CDR1 GTSNPN and CDR2 SVGIG (reference sequence). The CDR3 contains 14 residues. The ends were cut back, 1 base at V and 3 bases at J, with 12 bases in the middle. The DNA for the CDR3 is TGTGCCTGGAGTGAGGACACTGGCAAAGAGACCCAGTACTTC. It encodes CAWSEDTGKETQYF.

V usage is TRBV3-1 (or the pseudogene TRBV3-2) and J usage is TRBJ1-6, with no clear D. The germline V gene encodes CDR1 LGHDT and CDR2 YNNKEL (reference sequence). This CDR3 has 15 residues. The V end was cut by 1 base, the J end by 5 bases, with 9 bases between. CDR3: CASSQASGHNSPLHF. The CDR3 DNA reads TGTGCCAGCAGCCAAGCGTCAGGTCATAATTCACCCCTCCACTTT.

The gene calls are TRBV15 and TRBJ2-1; tentatively, D is TRBD1 (6 bases). CDR1 is LNHNV and CDR2 is YYDKDF in the germline V gene (reference sequence). The CDR3 sequence is 15 residues long. Trimming removed 1 base at V and 4 bases at J, with 11 bases between. CDR3 DNA sequence: TGTGCCACCAGCAGAGCTAATACAGGGTACAATGAGCAGTTCTTC. Amino acids: CATSRANTGYNEQFF.

V is TRBV6-5 and J is TRBJ2-7; 8 positions agree with TRBD1. The CDR3 extends over 15 amino acids. V gave up 2 bases and J gave up 3 bases; unmatched junction bases: 6. Germline values: CDR1 MNHEY, CDR2 SVGAGI. CDR3 coding DNA: TGTGCCAGCAGTTACACCGGACAGGGAGGCTACGAGCAGTACTTC. Its translation is CASSYTGQGGYEQYF.

This clone came up once. J is TRBJ2-3 and V is TRBV15, with 7 positions matching TRBD2. The germline CDR1 and CDR2 sequences are LNHNV and YYDKDF (reference sequence). The J segment lost 2 bases and the V segment lost 1 base, leaving 6 bases of the junction unmatched. The CDR3 runs to 16 residues. The CDR3 DNA sequence: TGTGCCACCAGCAGAGCGGCTAGCGGCTACACAGATACGCAGTATTTT. This encodes CATSRAASGYTDTQYF.

V usage is TRBV3-1 (or the pseudogene TRBV3-2) and J usage is TRBJ2-7; D not certain. Germline values: CDR1 LGHDT, CDR2 YNNKEL (reference sequence). The germline V and J ends were trimmed by 6 bases and 0 bases, with 15 bases remaining between them. This CDR3 has 15 residues. CDR3 coding DNA: TGTGCCAGCAGTCGCTGGAGCGAGAGCTCCTACGAGCAGTACTTC. It encodes CASSRWSESSYEQYF.

This chain connects TRBV9 to TRBJ1-5, with 9 bases identical to TRBD1. V shed 3 bases and J 4 bases; nucleotides not matched to a gene: 5. This CDR3 spans 15 amino acids. CDR1 is SGDLS and CDR2 is YYNGEE in the germline V gene. Here the CDR3 DNA reads TGTGCCAGCAGCGAGGGGACAGGGATGAATCAGCCCCAGCATTTT. Translating it yields CASSEGTGMNQPQHF.

The V gene is TRBV7-2, the J gene TRBJ1-2; 9 nucleotides match TRBD1. The CDR3 spans 16 residues. With 5 bases clipped from V and 7 bases from J, the junction kept 14 bases outside the gene matches. From germline, CDR1 is SGHTA and CDR2 FQGNSA. CDR3 DNA: TGTGCCAGCAGCCCTAGCTCGGGACAGGGACTTGCTGGCTACACCTTC. Its protein is CASSPSSGQGLAGYTF. Full variable domain (missing parts from reference TRBV7-2 and TRBJ1-2): GAGVSQSPSNKVTEKGKDVELRCDPISGHTALYWYRQSLGQGLEFLIYFQGNSAPDKSGLPSDRFSAERTGGSVSTLTIQRTQQEDSAVYLCASSPSSGQGLAGYTFGSGTRLTVV.